Listed below are T cell receptor beta chains from one sample, sequenced in a study of CD8 T cells in Susac syndrome. MiXCR, run by TCRdb on the immunoSEQ multiplex PCR reads, gives a single entry per CDR3 protein. The sample contains approximately 180,000 distinct CDR3 sequences, around 90% of which appear only once. Source material: CD4+ T cells from PBMCs. The receptors stem from a human donor with Susac syndrome. Both conserved end residues are part of each CDR3. D genes are given only for firm matches.

>18|TRBV12-3/TRBV12-4|TRBJ2-7|.
TGTGCCAGCAGTTTAGCATCGTGGAGTCAGGGAGACTCCTACGAGCAGTACTTC
CASSLASWSQGDSYEQYF
>13|TRBV2|TRBJ2-5|TRBD2
TGTGCCAGCCAGCGGGAGGGCCTAAGTCCCCAGTACTTC
CASQREGLSPQYF
>12|TRBV2|TRBJ2-5|TRBD1
TGTGCCAGCAGTGTCAGGGGGGAGACCCAGTACTTC
CASSVRGETQYF
>12|TRBV20-1|TRBJ2-7|.
TGCAGTGCTAGAGTTCCACCCGTCGAGCAGTACTTC
CSARVPPVEQYF
>12|TRBV6-1|TRBJ1-6|.
TGTGCCAGCAGTGAAGTCTATTCACCCCTCCACTTT
CASSEVYSPLHF
>14|TRBV20-1|TRBJ1-1|TRBD1
TGCAGTGCTAGTTCTGCAGGGGGAGGCACTGAAGCTTTCTTT
CSASSAGGGTEAFF
>16|TRBV5-1|TRBJ2-1|TRBD2
TGCGCCAGCAGCCCCCGGACTAGCGGGTTTCACAATGAGCAGTTCTTC
CASSPRTSGFHNEQFF
>11|TRBV20-1|TRBJ1-1|.
TGCAGTGCTTCTAGGAACACTGAAGCTTTCTTT
CSASRNTEAFF
>18|TRBV6-1|TRBJ2-6|TRBD1
TGTGCCAGCGCGGGCTCCGGGACAGGGCTTTCTGGGGCCAACGTCCTGACTTTC
CASAGSGTGLSGANVLTF
>15|TRBV4-2|TRBJ2-1|.
TGTGCCAGCAGCCCCCGCATAGCGGAAAACAATGAGCAGTTCTTC
CASSPRIAENNEQFF
>15|TRBV19|TRBJ2-3|.
TGTGCCAGTAGTATAGAAGACGGGAGTCTGAGTACGCAGTATTTT
CASSIEDGSLSTQYF
>16|TRBV3-1|TRBJ2-2|TRBD2
TGTGCCAGCAGCCTGGGACTAGCGGAGAACACCGGGGAGCTGTTTTTT
CASSLGLAENTGELFF
>14|TRBV20-1|TRBJ1-4|TRBD1
TGCAGTGCTAGCGGGACAGACCTAAATGAAAAACTGTTTTTT
CSASGTDLNEKLFF
>12|TRBV5-4|TRBJ1-2|TRBD1
TGTGCCAGCAGCTTGAGCCCGGGACAGCCATTCTTC
CASSLSPGQPFF
>16|TRBV6-6|TRBJ1-1|TRBD1
TGTGCCAGCAGTCAACGACTGACAGGGTGGAACACTGAAGCTTTCTTT
CASSQRLTGWNTEAFF
>12|TRBV13|TRBJ1-2|.
TGTGCCAGCAGCCCAGGGGCCTATGGCTACACCTTC
CASSPGAYGYTF
>13|TRBV2|TRBJ2-7|.
TGTGCCAGCACCCGACAGGCCGCCTACGAGCAGTACTTC
CASTRQAAYEQYF
>19|TRBV7-9|TRBJ2-5|.
TGTGCCAGCAGCTTAACCCCCTCGATAAAAGGGGGAAGATGGGAGACCCAGTACTTC
CASSLTPSIKGGRWETQYF
>16|TRBV4-1|TRBJ2-7|.
TGCGCCAGCAGCCATCCCGGGACACGGGAATGGTACGAGCAGTACTTC
CASSHPGTREWYEQYF